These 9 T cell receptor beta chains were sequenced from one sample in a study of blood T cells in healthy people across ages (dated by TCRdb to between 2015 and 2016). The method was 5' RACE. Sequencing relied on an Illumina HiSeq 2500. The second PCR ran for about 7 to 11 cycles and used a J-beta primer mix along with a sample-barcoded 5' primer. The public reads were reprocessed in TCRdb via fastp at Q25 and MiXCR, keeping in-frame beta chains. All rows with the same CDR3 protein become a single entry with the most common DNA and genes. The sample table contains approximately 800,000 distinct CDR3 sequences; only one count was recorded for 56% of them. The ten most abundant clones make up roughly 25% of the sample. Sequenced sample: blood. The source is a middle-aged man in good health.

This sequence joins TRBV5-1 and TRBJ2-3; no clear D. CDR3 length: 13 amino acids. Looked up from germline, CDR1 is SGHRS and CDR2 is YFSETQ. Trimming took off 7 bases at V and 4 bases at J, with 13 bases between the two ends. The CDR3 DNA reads TGCGCCAGCGCCCGTGGTGAGGCAGATACGCAGTATTTT. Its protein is CASARGEADTQYF.

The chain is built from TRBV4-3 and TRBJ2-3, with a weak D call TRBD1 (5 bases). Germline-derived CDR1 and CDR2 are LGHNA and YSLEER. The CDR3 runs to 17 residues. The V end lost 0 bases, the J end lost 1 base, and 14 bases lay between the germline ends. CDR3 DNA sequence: TGCGCCAGCAGCCAAGAGGGCCAGGGATGGGGCACAGATACGCAGTATTTT. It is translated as CASSQEGQGWGTDTQYF.

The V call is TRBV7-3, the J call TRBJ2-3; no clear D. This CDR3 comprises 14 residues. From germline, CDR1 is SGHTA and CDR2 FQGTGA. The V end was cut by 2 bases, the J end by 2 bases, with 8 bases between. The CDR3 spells CASSLQRYTDTQYF. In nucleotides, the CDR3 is TGTGCCAGCAGCTTACAAAGATACACAGATACGCAGTATTTT. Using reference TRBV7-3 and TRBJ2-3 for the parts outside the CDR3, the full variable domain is GAGVSQTPSNKVTEKGKYVELRCDPISGHTALYWYRQSLGQGPEFLIYFQGTGAADDSGLPNDRFFAVRPEGSVSTLKIQRTERGDSAVYLCASSLQRYTDTQYFGPGTRLTVL.

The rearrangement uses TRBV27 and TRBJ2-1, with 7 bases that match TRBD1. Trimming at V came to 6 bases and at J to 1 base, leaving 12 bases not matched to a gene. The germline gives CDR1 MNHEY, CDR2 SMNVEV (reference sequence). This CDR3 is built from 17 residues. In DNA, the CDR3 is TGTGCCAGCAGACCAGGCCCAGGGGGTGGGTCCTACAATGAGCAGTTCTTC. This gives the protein CASRPGPGGGSYNEQFF.

The CDR3, as DNA: TGTGCCAGCAGGTATAGCGGGATAAGTACAGATACGCAGTATTTT. Translated, it gives CASRYSGISTDTQYF. This rearrangement joins TRBV12-3 or TRBV12-4 to TRBJ2-3; 8 bases map to TRBD2. The CDR3 length is 15 residues. V lost 6 bases, J lost 3 bases, and 8 bases stayed unmatched.

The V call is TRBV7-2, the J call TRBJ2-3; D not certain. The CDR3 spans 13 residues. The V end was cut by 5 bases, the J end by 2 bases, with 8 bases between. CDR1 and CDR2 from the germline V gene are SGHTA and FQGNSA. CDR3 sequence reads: CASSLSLTDTQYF. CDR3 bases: TGTGCCAGCAGCCTATCCCTCACAGATACGCAGTATTTT.

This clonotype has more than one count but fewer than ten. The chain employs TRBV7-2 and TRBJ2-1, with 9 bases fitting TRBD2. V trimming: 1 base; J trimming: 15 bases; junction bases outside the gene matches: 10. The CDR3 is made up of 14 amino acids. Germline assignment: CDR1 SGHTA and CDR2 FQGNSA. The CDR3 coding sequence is TGTGCCAGCAGCTTAGAAATAGCGGGAGCCTCCAGGTTCTTC. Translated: CASSLEIAGASRFF. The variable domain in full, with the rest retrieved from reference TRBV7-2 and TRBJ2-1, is GAGVSQSPSNKVTEKGKDVELRCDPISGHTALYWYRQSLGQGLEFLIYFQGNSAPDKSGLPSDRFSAERTGGSVSTLTIQRTQQEDSAVYLCASSLEIAGASRFFGPGTRLTVL.

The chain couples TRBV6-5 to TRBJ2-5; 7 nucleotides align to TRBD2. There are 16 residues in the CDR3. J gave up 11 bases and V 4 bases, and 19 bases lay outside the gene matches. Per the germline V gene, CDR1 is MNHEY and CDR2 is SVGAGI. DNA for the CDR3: TGTGCCAGCAGTTTACCCCCCGGGGGGTCCTACAATGAGCAGTACTTC. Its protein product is CASSLPPGGSYNEQYF.

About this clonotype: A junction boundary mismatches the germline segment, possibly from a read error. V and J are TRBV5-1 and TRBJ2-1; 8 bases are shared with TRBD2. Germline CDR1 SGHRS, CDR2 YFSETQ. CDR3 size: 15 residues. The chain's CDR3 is CASSMTGLEGNEQFF. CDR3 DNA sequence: TGCGCCAGCAGCATGACGGGACTAGAGGGCAATGAGCAGTTCTTT.